This T cell receptor (beta chain) derives from a study of OX40 agonist ivuxolimab in advanced cancers. Whole-study context: Patients' therapy was ivuxolimab, an antibody that acts as an agonist of OX40 (CD134). Overall study findings and caveats: Near-lowest levels of clonal expansion characterized partial responders at 0.1-3.0 mg/kg.

Comments on this clone: Its antigen is unidentified.

The CDR3 is 13 residues long. V lost 7 bases, J lost 6 bases, and 12 bases lay in between. Germline CDR1 MNHEY, CDR2 SVGAGI. TCRdb's copy holds only in-frame clones and misses some; the assay was immunoSEQ multiplex PCR. Of 9,500 to 15,000 clones listed, approximately 69% were seen once; the top ten hold about 12%. The sample was CD4+ or CD8+ T cells sorted from blood, taken in a trial of the OX40 agonist ivuxolimab. The V gene is TRBV6-5, the J gene TRBJ2-2; the D call may be TRBD1 or TRBD2 (6 bases each). The TCR sequence derives from an adult with an advanced solid tumor such as melanoma, head and neck, liver or kidney cancer. The CDR3, as DNA: TGTGCCAGCACGGGGGCCGGGCCCGGGGAGCTGTTTTTT. It translates to CASTGAGPGELFF.